The rows below give T cell receptor beta chains drawn from one sample of a study of blood T cell repertoires in COVID-19. The protocol was immunoSEQ multiplex PCR, while the TCRdb copy is restricted to in-frame clones and leaves out a portion. The sample includes some 200,000 clones, roughly 80% of them seen just once. The sample taken for sequencing was peripheral blood. The receptors derive from a woman between 40 and 55 years old with COVID-19, enrolled during active disease. Both conserved end residues are part of each CDR3. The D gene is left open where the match is weak. Expanded clones get a size class; other rows say once, few or many, or leave the size out.

>TRBJ1-1|TRBV5-1|-|-
CASSLGYRVSTAAEAFF
TGCGCCAGCAGCTTGGGCTACAGGGTTTCAACGGCAGCTGAAGCTTTCTTT
>TRBJ1-2|TRBV19|TRBD1|-
CASSSRTGFGYTF
TGTGCCAGTAGTTCCCGGACAGGGTTTGGCTACACCTTC
>TRBJ2-6|TRBV5-4|-|-
CASSFVQGSGANVLTF
TGTGCCAGCAGCTTCGTACAGGGTTCTGGGGCCAACGTCCTGACTTTC
>TRBJ2-1|TRBV30|TRBD2|-
CAWGALAGVGSEQFF
TGTGCCTGGGGTGCCCTAGCGGGAGTAGGTAGTGAGCAGTTCTTC
>TRBJ1-1|TRBV3-1/TRBV3-2|-|few
CASSNEALNTEAFF
TGTGCCAGCAGCAACGAAGCCCTGAACACTGAAGCTTTCTTT
>TRBJ2-3|TRBV3-1/TRBV3-2|TRBD2|-
CASSQVLTSGNPHTQYF
TGTGCCAGCAGCCAAGTTTTGACTAGCGGGAACCCCCATACGCAGTATTTT
>TRBJ1-1|TRBV2|-|-
CASSEFEAFF
TGTGCCAGCAGTGAATTTGAGGCTTTCTTT
>TRBJ2-7|TRBV4-2|-|-
CASSQDTGRGYEQYF
TGTGCCAGCAGCCAAGATACGGGGAGAGGCTACGAGCAGTACTTC
>TRBJ1-2|TRBV18|TRBD1|-
CASSPDPDRVAVYTF
TGTGCCAGCTCACCAGATCCCGACAGGGTAGCTGTTTACACCTTC
>TRBJ2-4|TRBV7-9|-|many
CASSLVPENIQYF
TGTGCCAGCAGCTTAGTTCCGGAGAACATTCAGTACTTC
>TRBJ1-2|TRBV27|TRBD1|few
CASSRSGTGAAAYGYTF
TGTGCCAGCAGTCGAAGCGGTACAGGGGCCGCCGCATATGGCTACACCTTC
>TRBJ2-7|TRBV15|TRBD2|-
CATGERGSYEQYF
TGTGCCACCGGGGAGCGGGGTTCCTACGAGCAGTACTTC
>TRBJ2-3|TRBV19|TRBD2|-
CASREAGGNTDTQYF
TGTGCCAGTAGAGAGGCGGGAGGGAACACAGATACGCAGTATTTT
>TRBJ2-4|TRBV7-6|TRBD2|-
CASSLGRGRAPKNIQYF
TGTGCCAGCAGCTTAGGCCGAGGGAGGGCCCCCAAAAACATTCAGTACTTC
>TRBJ2-3|TRBV18|TRBD1|-
CASSDWDRVSTDTQYF
TGTGCCAGCTCAGACTGGGACAGGGTGAGCACAGATACGCAGTATTTT
>TRBJ2-1|TRBV30|-|-
CAWSLHNEQFF
TGTGCCTGGAGTCTTCACAATGAGCAGTTCTTC
>TRBJ2-5|TRBV5-6|-|-
CASSPGLSGETQYF
TGTGCCAGCAGCCCGGGACTCTCGGGAGAGACCCAGTACTTC
>TRBJ1-1|TRBV5-4|-|-
CASSLRGARGLNTEAFF
TGTGCCAGCAGCTTAAGAGGAGCGCGGGGGTTGAACACTGAAGCTTTCTTT
>TRBJ2-3|TRBV11-1|TRBD2|-
CASQGLAALTDTQYF
TGTGCCAGCCAGGGACTAGCGGCCCTCACAGATACGCAGTATTTT
>TRBJ1-2|TRBV5-6|TRBD1|-
CASSSPGTDYGYTF
TGTGCCAGCAGCAGCCCCGGGACAGACTATGGCTACACCTTC
>TRBJ1-5|TRBV27|-|-
CASSEGGDTLQPQHF
TGTGCCAGCAGTGAGGGGGGGGACACCCTGCAGCCCCAGCATTTT
>TRBJ2-1|TRBV7-7|TRBD2|-
CASSFQLAGGGEQFF
TGTGCTAGCAGCTTTCAACTAGCGGGAGGCGGTGAGCAGTTCTTC
>TRBJ2-1|TRBV13|TRBD2|-
CASSFQRGLSNEQFF
TGTGCCAGCAGCTTTCAGCGGGGTTTATCTAATGAGCAGTTCTTC
>TRBJ2-7|TRBV6-5|TRBD2|-
CASSGGTSGWEYF
TGTGCCAGCTCAGGAGGGACTAGCGGGTGGGAGTACTTC
>TRBJ1-6|TRBV6-1|-|few
CASSEFGNSPLHF
TGTGCCAGCAGTGAATTTGGCAATTCACCCCTCCACTTT
>TRBJ2-2|TRBV5-6|-|-
CASSTGWENTGELFF
TGTGCCAGCAGTACAGGGTGGGAAAACACCGGGGAGCTGTTTTTT
>TRBJ1-2|TRBV28|-|-
CASSPGLRGSYTF
TGTGCCAGCAGCCCGGGACTTCGGGGCAGCTACACCTTC
>TRBJ1-2|TRBV7-3|TRBD1|-
CASSLVPGQDNYGYTF
TGTGCCAGCAGCTTGGTTCCGGGACAGGATAACTATGGCTACACCTTC
>TRBJ1-6|TRBV27|TRBD1|-
CASSFDRVTSPLHF
TGTGCCAGCAGTTTCGACAGGGTTACTTCACCCCTCCACTTT
>TRBJ2-5|TRBV7-6|-|-
CASSSRLEETQYF
TGTGCCAGCAGCTCACGTTTAGAGGAGACCCAGTACTTC
>TRBJ1-5|TRBV3-1/TRBV3-2|-|few
CASSQEGIGVQPQHF
TGTGCCAGCAGCCAAGAAGGCATCGGGGTTCAGCCCCAGCATTTT
>TRBJ2-2|TRBV5-4|-|once
CASSGGGLGGTGELFF
TGTGCCAGCAGCGGAGGGGGCCTCGGAGGGACCGGGGAGCTGTTTTTT
>TRBJ2-2|TRBV6-1|TRBD2|-
CASSEVGGGPSGELFF
TGTGCCAGCAGTGAAGTCGGGGGAGGGCCGTCCGGGGAGCTGTTTTTT
>TRBJ2-3|TRBV18|-|-
CASSPVGSEADTQYF
TGTGCCAGCTCACCAGTCGGGAGCGAGGCAGATACGCAGTATTTT
>TRBJ2-5|TRBV15|TRBD2|-
CATSRGTSGETQYF
TGTGCCACCAGCAGGGGGACTAGCGGGGAGACCCAGTACTTC
>TRBJ2-1|TRBV11-2|TRBD2|-
CASSLDLVTSRYNEQFF
TGTGCCAGCAGCTTAGATCTTGTGACTAGCAGATACAATGAGCAGTTCTTC